These T cell receptor beta chains were read from a single sample in a study of blood T cell repertoires in COVID-19. Produced via immunoSEQ multiplex PCR; TCRdb's table is partial and in-frame only. The sample lists 250,000 to 350,000 clones, roughly nine tenths seen once, with 2% to 2.5% in the top ten. Material for sequencing was peripheral blood. The receptors shown here come from a woman aged 50 to 60 who had recovered from COVID-19. Both conserved end residues are part of each CDR3. The D gene is left open where the match is weak. Expanded clones get a size class; other rows say once, few or many, or leave the size out.

TRBV9	14	.	.	TRBJ1-5	TGTGCCAGCAGCGTAGCAGGGGTTGGCCAGCCCCAGCATTTT	CASSVAGVGQPQHF
TRBV19	16	TRBD1	.	TRBJ1-1	TGTGCCAGTAGTATACTGAAGGGACAGGGGCACACTGAAGCTTTCTTT	CASSILKGQGHTEAFF
TRBV6-6	15	.	few	TRBJ1-1	TGTGCCAGCAGTAACCAAAAACAGGGATGGACTGAAGCTTTCTTT	CASSNQKQGWTEAFF
TRBV5-1	15	.	.	TRBJ2-5	TGCGCCAGCCGAGCTAGGGGGAGTATCCAAGAGACCCAGTACTTC	CASRARGSIQETQYF
TRBV19	16	TRBD1	.	TRBJ2-3	TGTGCCAGTACAAGTATGGGGACAGAAAGCACAGATACGCAGTATTTT	CASTSMGTESTDTQYF
TRBV5-1	14	.	.	TRBJ1-6	TGCGCCAGCAGCCCGGGACTGGATAATTCACCCCTCCACTTT	CASSPGLDNSPLHF
TRBV19	13	TRBD1	.	TRBJ1-2	TGTGCCAGTGCCCCGACAGGGGAGAATGGCTACACCTTC	CASAPTGENGYTF
TRBV12-5	14	.	few	TRBJ2-1	TGTGCTAGTGGTTTGGAAGTGGACAGCAATGAGCAGTTCTTC	CASGLEVDSNEQFF
TRBV4-3	14	.	once	TRBJ2-7	TGCGCCAGCAGCCAAGTCCCAGGGGTCCGCGAGCAGTACTTC	CASSQVPGVREQYF
TRBV5-6	16	.	.	TRBJ2-1	TGTGCCAGCAGCTTTCGCGGGATTAGCTCCTACAATGAGCAGTTCTTC	CASSFRGISSYNEQFF
TRBV5-4	13	TRBD1	.	TRBJ2-1	TGTGCCAGCAGCGACAGGGGAGGCAATGAGCAGTTCTTC	CASSDRGGNEQFF
TRBV20-1	14	TRBD2	once	TRBJ2-7	TGCAGTGCTAGTTTGTCTAGCGGGACCCACGAGCAGTACTTC	CSASLSSGTHEQYF
TRBV7-2	15	.	.	TRBJ2-7	TGTGCCAGCAGCTTAGTGGCGGGGTTCTCCTACGAGCAGTACTTC	CASSLVAGFSYEQYF
TRBV10-3	15	.	.	TRBJ1-2	TGTGCCATCAGTGAGGGGCTACATATTAACTATGGCTACACCTTC	CAISEGLHINYGYTF
TRBV3-1/TRBV3-2	15	TRBD2	few	TRBJ2-7	TGTGCCAGCAGTCGCGATCTAGCGGGGTTAGGCGAGCAGTACTTC	CASSRDLAGLGEQYF
TRBV7-2	16	TRBD1	.	TRBJ2-3	TGTGCCAGCAGCCTGGGGGTCGACAGGGTCACAGATACGCAGTATTTT	CASSLGVDRVTDTQYF
TRBV30	15	TRBD1	.	TRBJ1-6	TGTGCCCGAGCCGGGACAGGGTCTGACAATTCACCCCTCCACTTT	CARAGTGSDNSPLHF
TRBV7-2	18	TRBD2	once	TRBJ2-1	TGTGCCAGCAGCTTACGCGCACTAGCGGGAGGGTCCCCCAATGAGCAGTTCTTC	CASSLRALAGGSPNEQFF
TRBV5-5	16	TRBD2	.	TRBJ2-3	TGTGCCAGCAGCCCCTTCGGAAGCGGGGCTGGGGATACGCAGTATTTT	CASSPFGSGAGDTQYF